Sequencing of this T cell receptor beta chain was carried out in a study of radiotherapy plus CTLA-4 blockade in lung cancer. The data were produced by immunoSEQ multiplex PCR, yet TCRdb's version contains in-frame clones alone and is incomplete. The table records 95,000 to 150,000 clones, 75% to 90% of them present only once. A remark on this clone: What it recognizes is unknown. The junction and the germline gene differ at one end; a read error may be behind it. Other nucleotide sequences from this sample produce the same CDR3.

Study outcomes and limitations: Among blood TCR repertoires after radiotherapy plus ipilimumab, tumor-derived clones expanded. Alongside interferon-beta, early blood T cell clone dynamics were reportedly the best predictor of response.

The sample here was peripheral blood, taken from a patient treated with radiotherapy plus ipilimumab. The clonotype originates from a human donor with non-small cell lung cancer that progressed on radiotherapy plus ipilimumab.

The CDR3 DNA sequence: TGTGCCAGCAGCCTAGACCTGACAGGGGGGGACACTGAAGCTTTCTTT. It encodes CASSLDLTGGDTEAFF. This chain connects TRBV11-3 to TRBJ1-1; 9 bases are a match to TRBD1. CDR1 SGHNT and CDR2 YENEEA come from the germline V gene. The CDR3 runs 16 residues.